Each of the 18 T cell receptor beta chains below was sequenced from the same sample in a study of cytomegalovirus exposure and HLA in healthy donors. PCR amplification relied on 60 Vbeta primers (plus 13 Jbeta primers). Some clones are missing from TCRdb's copy, which holds only in-frame ones; the method was immunoSEQ multiplex PCR. The table includes 100,000 to 150,000 clones, under 70% detected once. Sequencing was carried out using PBMCs. These receptors came from a young man in good health and CMV-seronegative.

This CDR3 reads CAWSRQGGYEQYF. The CDR3 DNA sequence: TGTGCCTGGAGCAGACAGGGGGGCTACGAGCAGTACTTC. V and J are TRBV30 and TRBJ2-7, with TRBD1 identical over 9 bases. The germline V gene encodes CDR1 GTSNPN and CDR2 SVGIG (reference sequence). After removal of 3 bases from V and 3 bases from J, the junction contained 3 bases not matched to a gene. The CDR3 spans 13 residues.

This clone came up a few times. The chain combines TRBV7-9 with TRBJ1-4, with D unclear. The CDR3 covers 15 residues. V was pared by 1 base and J by 3 bases, with 9 bases between. Germline V gene data show CDR1 as SEHNR and CDR2 as FQNEAQ (reference sequence). CDR3 in amino acids: CASSLGLEANEKLFF. As DNA, the CDR3 is TGTGCCAGCAGCTTAGGATTAGAGGCTAATGAAAAACTGTTTTTT.

The V call is TRBV28, the J call TRBJ2-1; 8 bases map to TRBD2. The CDR3 extends over 15 amino acids. CDR1 is MDHEN, CDR2 SYDVKM, per germline. V gave up 2 bases and J gave up 12 bases; unmatched junction bases: 12. CDR3 coding DNA: TGTGCCAGCAGTTTAGGGGGGTCGGGAGGGATACGGCAGTTCTTC. This codes for CASSLGGSGGIRQFF.

This chain links TRBV6-5 with TRBJ2-1, with D unclear. The length of the CDR3 is 12 residues. Trimming pared 4 bases from V and 4 bases from J, leaving 5 bases between. Germline lookup yields CDR1 MNHEY and CDR2 SVGAGI. The CDR3 coding sequence is TGTGCCAGCAGTTCTCTATACAATGAGCAGTTCTTC. Translating it yields CASSSLYNEQFF.

This clone was observed once. The chain carries TRBV13 and TRBJ2-1, with 11 bases matching TRBD2. V was pared by 5 bases and J by 7 bases, with 7 bases of the junction left unmatched. The CDR3 is 15 amino acids. CDR1 and CDR2 from the germline V gene are PRHDT and FYEKMQ (reference sequence). CDR3 bases: TGTGCCAGCAGCGAGGGACTAGCGGAAGGAAATGAGCAGTTCTTC. Its protein is CASSEGLAEGNEQFF.

The rearrangement joins TRBV10-3 to TRBJ1-1; 7 positions agree with TRBD1. CDR3 length equals 14 residues. Trimming at V came to 11 bases and at J to 4 bases, leaving 13 bases not matched to a gene. CDR1 is ENHRY and CDR2 is SYGVKD in the germline V gene. The CDR3 sequence: CAVSTGEIGTEAFF. CDR3 nucleotide sequence: TGTGCCGTCTCAACAGGGGAAATTGGCACTGAAGCTTTCTTT.

The chain uses TRBV30 and TRBJ1-5; a possible D gene is TRBD1 (6 bases). The germline V and J ends were trimmed by 2 bases and 0 bases, with 17 bases remaining between them. The CDR3 has 17 residues. Per germline, CDR1 GTSNPN and CDR2 SVGIG (reference sequence). The CDR3 sequence is CAWSLAGDLYSNQPQHF. The CDR3 nucleotides read TGTGCCTGGAGTTTGGCAGGGGACCTTTATAGCAATCAGCCCCAGCATTTT.

The gene calls are TRBV5-6 and TRBJ2-1; 9 positions agree with TRBD2. CDR3 size: 19 residues. Germline V gene data show CDR1 as SGHDT and CDR2 as YYEEEE. The junction had 17 bases not matched to a gene; V was cut back by 0 bases and J by 7 bases. The CDR3 nucleotides read TGTGCCAGCAGCTTGGATCGGCTAGCGGGACCTCGAATGGATAATGAGCAGTTCTTC. Translating it yields CASSLDRLAGPRMDNEQFF.

The V and J genes are TRBV4-1 and TRBJ1-1; 7 bases align to TRBD1. V lost 4 bases, J lost 1 base, and 6 bases stayed unmatched. Germline assignment: CDR1 MGHRA and CDR2 YSYEKL. The CDR3 contains 15 residues. The CDR3 here is CASSRGDRENTEAFF. In DNA form, the CDR3 reads TGCGCCAGCAGCCGAGGCGACAGGGAGAACACTGAAGCTTTCTTT.

This clone has just a few counts. The chain is built from TRBV30 and TRBJ2-5; tentative D call: TRBD2 (6 bases). V was shortened by 6 bases and J by 5 bases, with 19 bases between the two germline ends. The CDR3 has 14 amino acids. The germline V gene has CDR1 GTSNPN and CDR2 SVGIG (reference sequence). The CDR3 DNA sequence: TGTGCCTGTTCGGGGACTGGGGGATGGGAGACCCAGTACTTC. The encoded protein is CACSGTGGWETQYF.

V usage is TRBV30 and J usage is TRBJ2-1; 9 nucleotides align to TRBD2. With 0 bases clipped from V and 7 bases from J, the junction kept 13 bases outside the gene matches. CDR1 and CDR2 (germline): GTSNPN, SVGIG (reference sequence). CDR3 length: 17 amino acids. The CDR3 loop reads CAWSVRRLAGGPNEQFF. Written as DNA, the CDR3 is TGTGCCTGGAGTGTACGGAGGTTGGCGGGGGGGCCGAATGAGCAGTTCTTC. The whole variable domain, remainder taken from reference TRBV30 and TRBJ2-1, is SQTIHQWPATLVQPVGSPLSLECTVEGTSNPNLYWYRQAAGRGLQLLFYSVGIGQISSEVPQNLSASRPQDRQFILSSKKLLLSDSGFYLCAWSVRRLAGGPNEQFFGPGTRLTVL.

A few counts support this clone. This sample includes further DNA sequences coding for the same CDR3. The V call is TRBV6-1, the J call TRBJ1-2; 8 bases map to TRBD1. V shed 6 bases, J shed 2 bases, and the junction held 8 bases outside the gene matches. The CDR3 has 15 residues. CDR1 is MNHNS, CDR2 SASEGT, per germline. The CDR3 loop is CASRGQGAGNYGYTF. The DNA of the CDR3 is TGTGCCAGCAGAGGACAGGGAGCCGGGAACTATGGCTACACCTTC.

The chain employs TRBV5-1 and TRBJ1-1, with D unclear. The germline gives CDR1 SGHRS, CDR2 YFSETQ. Trimming left V 0 bases short and J 1 base short, with 10 bases between. The CDR3 extends over 15 amino acids. The CDR3 here is CASSLDPGGNTEAFF. For the CDR3, the DNA is TGCGCCAGCAGCTTGGACCCCGGAGGGAACACTGAAGCTTTCTTT.

This clone has only one observation. The chain couples TRBV30 to TRBJ2-5; 7 bases match TRBD2. Germline CDR1 reads GTSNPN; CDR2 reads SVGIG (reference sequence). After removal of 3 bases from V and 5 bases from J, the junction contained 12 bases not matched to a gene. This CDR3 region has 15 residues. Here the CDR3 reads CAWSELGTRGETQYF. The CDR3 bases are TGTGCCTGGAGCGAGTTAGGCACGCGGGGGGAGACCCAGTACTTC.

V and J are TRBV2 and TRBJ1-3; tentatively, D is TRBD1 (6 bases). The CDR3 consists of 15 residues. Trimming stripped 4 bases from V and 0 bases from J, with 10 bases between. Germline CDR1 SNHLY, CDR2 FYNNEI. Here the CDR3 reads CASSGGQSSGNTIYF. The CDR3 DNA is TGTGCCAGCAGTGGCGGACAGAGCTCTGGAAACACCATATATTTT.

This clone was seen a single time. The CDR3 is CASRYDPGQGNSPLHF. In nucleotides, the CDR3 is TGCGCCAGCAGGTACGACCCGGGACAGGGGAATTCACCCCTCCACTTT. The J gene is TRBJ1-6, the V gene TRBV5-1, with TRBD1 identical over 10 bases. Losses at the gene ends were 5 bases for V and 7 bases for J; bases not matched to a gene: 9. The CDR3 loop spans 16 amino acids. Per the germline V gene, CDR1 is SGHRS and CDR2 is YFSETQ.

The chain recombines TRBV7-9 with TRBJ1-5; TRBD1 is a possible D gene (6 bases). The V end was cut by 5 bases, the J end by 6 bases, with 8 bases between. The CDR3 spans 12 residues. From germline, CDR1 is SEHNR and CDR2 FQNEAQ (reference sequence). The CDR3 here is CASSPDSQPQHF. CDR3 DNA: TGTGCCAGCAGCCCGGACAGTCAGCCCCAGCATTTT.

This chain links TRBV7-2 with TRBJ2-2, with a weak D call TRBD1 (6 bases). Between the trimmed V and J ends, which lost 1 base and 5 bases, there was a span of 11 bases. The CDR3 covers 15 residues. CDR1 is SGHTA and CDR2 is FQGNSA in the germline V gene. DNA for the CDR3: TGTGCCAGCAGCTTAGTAGCAGGGGTAACCGGGGAGCTGTTTTTT. Translation gives CASSLVAGVTGELFF.